This T cell receptor beta chain was sequenced for a study of blood T cell repertoires in COVID-19. Background on the study: The study drew acute and convalescent COVID-19 samples from the United States, Italy and Spain. T cells, B-cell-depleted T cells, or PBMCs provided the cDNA or gDNA that served as material.

In the source study's methods: Researchers report that nucleated cell counts were estimated from reference gene primer amplification. The repertoire was sequenced with immunoSEQ multiplex PCR; TCRdb's copy has only in-frame clones and lacks some. The D gene and trimming were derived from the DNA, and the V and J assignments and clone size from that table. The sample holds roughly 150,000 clones; 60% to 80% are singletons and the top ten take over 8.5%. Germline CDR1 and CDR2: MDHEN and SYDVKM. The CDR3 covers 15 residues. The V and J ends lost 4 bases and 1 base respectively, with 13 bases between them.

The rearrangement joins TRBV28 to TRBJ1-1, with unresolved D. Sequencing was done on a sample of peripheral blood. The origin of this receptor is a man aged 50 or older with active or convalescent COVID-19. The CDR3 sequence is CASSSMGRPNTEAFF. DNA for the CDR3: TGTGCCAGCAGTTCAATGGGCAGACCGAACACTGAAGCTTTCTTT.